Listed below are T cell receptor beta chains from one sample, sequenced in a study of Ad26.COV2.S vaccination and SARS-CoV-2 variants. Libraries were prepared by immunoSEQ multiplex PCR; TCRdb keeps only in-frame clonotypes and omits some of them. The sample has 350,000 to 450,000 clones; around 84% are singletons. The material was peripheral blood, obtained in a trial of Ad26.COV2.S vaccine versus placebo. These receptors all come from a person between 18 and 65 years old who received the Ad26.COV2.S COVID-19 vaccine or a placebo. Each CDR3 is given without its conserved first and last residue. Size is stated for part of the rows, as once, few or many counts, or as a class when the clone is expanded.

TRBV2	TRBJ2-1	NA	ASSVRLFSGRWYNEQF
TRBV6-5	TRBJ1-2	NA	ASSYKGGANYGYT
TRBV18	TRBJ1-1	NA	ASRIVTEAF
TRBV5-1	TRBJ2-3	NA	ASSSATGELTDTQY
TRBV6-5	TRBJ2-7	NA	ASRRTGNIYEQY
TRBV11-3	TRBJ2-7	NA	ASSKPAGGKKCEQY
TRBV4-1	TRBJ1-5	NA	ASSQVAYSGVHSNQPQH
TRBV6-5	TRBJ2-7	NA	ASRMDRGTYEQY
TRBV3-1/TRBV3-2	TRBJ1-1	once	ASSPRIPGRVNTEAF
TRBV27	TRBJ2-2	NA	ASSLSRDIGELF
TRBV6-5	TRBJ1-4	NA	ASRPTLVTNEKLF
TRBV27	TRBJ2-4	NA	ASSPPWGQGAKNIQY
TRBV30	TRBJ1-6	NA	AWNRGDSPLH
TRBV29-1	TRBJ1-5	NA	SVGLGYGQPQH
TRBV4-3	TRBJ2-2	NA	ASSARQGGTGELF
TRBV27	TRBJ1-1	few	ASSRQFQMNTEAF
TRBV30	TRBJ2-7	NA	AVAGEVQY
TRBV2	TRBJ2-7	NA	ASSRRVAGDTYEQY
TRBV9	TRBJ1-2	NA	ASSVGEGWGYGYT
TRBV7-2	TRBJ2-1	NA	ASSPDGLAGEGEEQF
TRBV15	TRBJ1-6	NA	ATSRDYGGGDSPLH
TRBV30	TRBJ2-5	few	AWSVGFSETQY
TRBV9	TRBJ2-1	NA	ASSPVHPGQYSYNEQF
TRBV4-2	TRBJ2-6	NA	ASTQGQHSNSGANVLT
TRBV27	TRBJ2-1	NA	ASSFSGTYNEQF
TRBV19	TRBJ2-7	few	ASSRGQDREQY